This entry lists 32 T cell receptor beta chains sequenced from one sample in a study of T cells in localized non-small cell lung cancer. Profiling relied on immunoSEQ multiplex PCR, and the TCRdb table lists in-frame clones only, not all of them. The sample carries 25,000 to 35,000 clones, over 75% recorded once. The source material was peripheral blood, sampled before any cancer treatment. The receptor set was obtained from a male donor at least 60 years old with stage III squamous cell lung carcinoma.

J is TRBJ2-5 and V is TRBV18, with 12 positions matching TRBD1. Trimming at V came to 4 bases and at J to 3 bases, leaving 3 bases not matched to a gene. The CDR3 is 15 amino acids. Germline assignment: CDR1 KGHSH and CDR2 LQKENI. For the CDR3, the DNA is TGTGCCAGCTCACGCGGGACAGGGGGCAAAGAGACCCAGTACTTC. It encodes CASSRGTGGKETQYF.

This chain uses TRBV20-1 with TRBJ1-2; D remains unclear. The V gene lost 5 bases and the J gene lost 4 bases, with 8 bases spanning the gap. This CDR3 is 11 amino acids long. CDR1 is DFQATT and CDR2 is SNEGSKA in the germline V gene (reference sequence). CDR3 coding DNA: TGCAGTGCTGGGAGTTCCTATGGCTACACCTTC. Residues: CSAGSSYGYTF.

This clone is a singleton in its sample. The V call is TRBV2, the J call TRBJ1-5, with D maybe TRBD1 (6 bases). Germline-derived CDR1 and CDR2 are SNHLY and FYNNEI. The CDR3 has 13 amino acids. V lost 7 bases and J lost 5, with 12 bases in between. In DNA form, the CDR3 reads TGTGCCAGCAAACAGGGAGGGGATCAGCCCCAGCATTTT. Translating gives CASKQGGDQPQHF.

This chain links TRBV7-7 with TRBJ2-5; TRBD2 aligns across 11 bases. This CDR3 contains 15 residues. Per the germline V gene, CDR1 is SSHAT and CDR2 is FNYEAQ (reference sequence). Germline trimming cut 5 bases from V and 5 bases from J; bases unmatched to any gene: 7. The CDR3 spells CASSPLAGGQETQYF. The CDR3 DNA reads TGTGCCAGCAGCCCATTAGCGGGGGGGCAGGAGACCCAGTACTTC.

The rearrangement links TRBV5-1 to TRBJ2-1; D remains unclear. The V end was cut by 3 bases, the J end by 6 bases, with 22 bases between. The germline CDR1 and CDR2 sequences are SGHRS and YFSETQ. This CDR3 contains 17 residues. The chain's CDR3 is CASSWASSVSRGNEQFF. The DNA for the CDR3 is TGCGCCAGCAGCTGGGCCTCCTCTGTCAGTCGAGGCAATGAGCAGTTCTTC.

V and J are TRBV6-1 and TRBJ1-1; TRBD1 matches 9 bases. V lost 8 bases to trimming and J lost 4 bases; unmatched junction nucleotides: 5. This CDR3 comprises 13 residues. Per the germline V gene, CDR1 is MNHNS and CDR2 is SASEGT. CDR3 in DNA: TGTGCCAGCTTTGGACAGGGGACCACTGAAGCTTTCTTT. Its protein product is CASFGQGTTEAFF.

This chain connects TRBV7-9 to TRBJ2-3; no reliable D call. This CDR3 spans 13 amino acids. The germline V gene has CDR1 SEHNR and CDR2 FQNEAQ (reference sequence). Trimming removed 10 bases from V and 4 bases from J, with 15 bases in between. The DNA for the CDR3 is TGTGCCATACAACGCGAGGCGGCAGATACGCAGTATTTT. This codes for CAIQREAADTQYF.

V usage is TRBV7-2 and J usage is TRBJ2-7; D possibly uses TRBD1 or TRBD2 (5 bases each). The V and J ends lost 6 bases and 3 bases respectively, with 27 bases between them. This CDR3 is 18 amino acids long. Germline V gives CDR1 SGHTA, CDR2 FQGNSA. CDR3: CASRSSGRDGMLGYEQYF. The CDR3 bases are TGTGCCAGCAGATCCTCAGGACGGGACGGGATGCTAGGCTACGAGCAGTACTTC.

The chain uses TRBV5-8 and TRBJ1-1; D remains ambiguous. The CDR3 has 10 residues. The ends were cut back, 8 bases at V and 3 bases at J, with 5 bases in the middle. The germline CDR1 and CDR2 sequences are SGHTS and YDEGEE. CDR3 protein: CASRDTEAFF. CDR3 in DNA: TGTGCCAGTCGGGACACTGAAGCTTTCTTT. The whole variable domain, remainder taken from reference TRBV5-8 and TRBJ1-1, is EAGVTQSPTHLIKTRGQQATLRCSPISGHTSVYWYQQALGLGLQFLLWYDEGEERNRGNFPPRFSGRQFPNYSSELNVNALELEDSALYLCASRDTEAFFGQGTRLTVV.

This clone was seen a handful of times. J is TRBJ1-2 and V is TRBV7-2, with 10 nucleotides matching TRBD1. Germline CDR1 is SGHTA and CDR2 is FQGNSA. The CDR3 covers 14 residues. Trimming took 5 bases from V and 3 from J; bases not matched to a gene: 3. The CDR3 bases are TGTGCCAGCAGCGACGGGACAGGGGACTATGGCTACACCTTC. It translates to CASSDGTGDYGYTF.

The chain is built from TRBV7-3 and TRBJ2-3; TRBD1 matches 9 bases. This CDR3 has 13 amino acids. CDR1 and CDR2 from the germline V gene are SGHTA and FQGTGA. J was trimmed by 6 bases and V by 3 bases; bases with no gene match: 1. CDR3: CASSFGTGDTQYF. The CDR3 DNA sequence: TGTGCCAGCAGCTTCGGGACAGGGGATACGCAGTATTTT.

This clone was picked up a small number of times. J is TRBJ2-5 and V is TRBV7-2; perhaps TRBD2 as D (5 bases). Germline lookup yields CDR1 SGHTA and CDR2 FQGNSA. V was clipped by 5 bases and J by 4 bases, with 17 bases between them. This CDR3 contains 15 residues. This CDR3 reads CASSLSPGWRETQYF. DNA of the CDR3: TGTGCCAGCAGCCTATCTCCGGGGTGGAGAGAGACCCAGTACTTC.

The genes are TRBV5-1 and TRBJ2-1; maybe TRBD1 (6 bases). Per germline, CDR1 SGHRS and CDR2 YFSETQ. The CDR3 extends over 15 amino acids. Trimming removed 4 bases at V and 8 bases at J, with 19 bases between. As DNA, the CDR3 is TGCGCCAGCAGCGCACTAACCGGGGCAGGGGATGAGCAGTTCTTC. Its translation: CASSALTGAGDEQFF.

The rearrangement uses TRBV2 and TRBJ1-1; D not resolved. The CDR3 has 13 residues. Trimming took 6 bases from V and 1 from J, leaving 9 bases between them. The V gene's germline CDR1 is SNHLY and CDR2 FYNNEI. CDR3 in DNA: TGTGCCAGCAGAGGCCGGGCGAACACTGAAGCTTTCTTT. This translates into CASRGRANTEAFF.

This rearrangement joins TRBV15 to TRBJ2-1; 8 bases map to TRBD2. V was clipped by 0 bases and J by 5 bases; unmatched bases: 6. Germline loops: CDR1 LNHNV, CDR2 YYDKDF (reference sequence). The CDR3 contains 16 residues. The CDR3 DNA is TGTGCCACCAGCAGAGATCTGAAAGCGGGAGACAATGAGCAGTTCTTC. Protein sequence: CATSRDLKAGDNEQFF.

This chain links TRBV9 with TRBJ2-3; 10 bases are a match to TRBD1. The germline V gene has CDR1 SGDLS and CDR2 YYNGEE. V lost 3 bases and J lost 6; bases outside the gene matches: 4. The CDR3 has 14 amino acids. Here the CDR3 reads CASSAAGQGDTQYF. The CDR3, as DNA: TGTGCCAGCAGCGCCGCGGGACAGGGGGATACGCAGTATTTT.

The CDR3, as DNA: TGCAGTGCTCCGGACAGGGAGGCTTTCTTT. This codes for CSAPDREAFF. The J gene is TRBJ1-1, the V gene TRBV20-1; 8 nucleotides agree with TRBD1. CDR1 DFQATT and CDR2 SNEGSKA come from the germline V gene (reference sequence). V was pared by 5 bases and J by 11 bases, with 4 bases of the junction left unmatched. The CDR3 is 10 residues long.

This chain links TRBV19 with TRBJ2-2; weak D call: TRBD2 (6 bases). Germline assignment: CDR1 LNHDA and CDR2 SQIVND (reference sequence). The V gene lost 8 bases and the J gene lost 3 bases, with 13 bases spanning the gap. The CDR3 covers 14 residues. The CDR3 here is CASRTGVHTGELFF. The CDR3 nucleotides are TGTGCCAGTCGAACGGGGGTCCACACCGGGGAGCTGTTTTTT. The full variable domain, rest sourced from reference TRBV19 and TRBJ2-2, is DGGITQSPKYLFRKEGQNVTLSCEQNLNHDAMYWYRQDPGQGLRLIYYSQIVNDFQKGDIAEGYSVSREKKESFPLTVTSAQKNPTAFYLCASRTGVHTGELFFGEGSRLTVL.

The chain combines TRBV7-9 with TRBJ1-1, with D perhaps matching TRBD1 (6 bases). The germline V gene has CDR1 SEHNR and CDR2 FQNEAQ (reference sequence). This CDR3 comprises 15 residues. V was trimmed by 1 base and J by 3 bases, leaving 12 bases between them. CDR3 protein: CASSLESGVYTEAFF. DNA for the CDR3: TGTGCCAGCAGCTTAGAATCAGGGGTGTACACTGAAGCTTTCTTT.

The gene calls are TRBV28 and TRBJ2-5, with no clear D. The length of the CDR3 is 12 residues. Germline loops: CDR1 MDHEN, CDR2 SYDVKM. Trimming took 4 bases from V and 4 from J, leaving 7 bases between them. This CDR3 is CASSSTGETQYF. Written as DNA, the CDR3 is TGTGCCAGCAGTTCGACGGGAGAGACCCAGTACTTC.

The chain has TRBV2 and TRBJ1-6, with D tentatively TRBD1 (5 bases). The germline V and J ends were trimmed by 6 bases and 8 bases, with 17 bases remaining between them. This CDR3 contains 15 residues. Germline CDR1 is SNHLY and CDR2 is FYNNEI. CDR3 loop: CASRNQEGWDSPLHF. The CDR3 DNA sequence: TGTGCCAGCAGAAACCAGGAGGGGTGGGATTCACCCCTCCACTTT. The full variable domain, rest sourced from reference TRBV2 and TRBJ1-6, is EPEVTQTPSHQVTQMGQEVILRCVPISNHLYFYWYRQILGQKVEFLVSFYNNEISEKSEIFDDQFSVERPDGSNFTLKIRSTKLEDSAMYFCASRNQEGWDSPLHFGNGTRLTVT.

This chain uses TRBV18 with TRBJ2-5; possibly TRBD1 for D (5 bases). There are 14 residues in the CDR3. CDR1 and CDR2 from the germline V gene are KGHSH and LQKENI. The V end lost 2 bases, the J end lost 1 base, and 8 bases lay between the germline ends. CDR3 coding DNA: TGTGCCAGCTCACCATTTGACAGCCAAGAGACCCAGTACTTC. Amino acids: CASSPFDSQETQYF.

This clone was detected a few times. The chain carries TRBV7-9 and TRBJ2-7; 11 bases fit TRBD1. Germline values: CDR1 SEHNR, CDR2 FQNEAQ (reference sequence). The CDR3 loop spans 15 amino acids. V was pared by 4 bases and J by 5 bases, with 7 bases of the junction left unmatched. This chain's CDR3 is CASSSQDRGLNEQYF. CDR3 DNA: TGTGCCAGCAGCTCACAGGACAGGGGGCTCAACGAGCAGTACTTC. Full variable domain (remainder filled in from reference TRBV7-9 and TRBJ2-7): DTGVSQNPRHKITKRGQNVTFRCDPISEHNRLYWYRQTLGQGPEFLTYFQNEAQLEKSRLLSDRFSAERPKGSFSTLEIQRTEQGDSAMYLCASSSQDRGLNEQYFGPGTRLTVT.

V usage is TRBV10-2 and J usage is TRBJ2-5; tentatively, D is TRBD1 (5 bases). Germline V gene sequence: CDR1 WSHSY, CDR2 SAAADI. The CDR3 sequence is 15 residues long. The V end was cut by 0 bases, the J end by 7 bases, with 15 bases between. DNA of the CDR3: TGCGCCAGCAGTGAGTCGATAGGACATGGGGTGACCCAGTACTTC. This encodes CASSESIGHGVTQYF.

This chain uses TRBV27 with TRBJ1-5; D unclear. Trimming shortened V by 2 bases and J by 3 bases, and 14 bases separated the two germline ends. The CDR3 covers 16 residues. Per germline, CDR1 MNHEY and CDR2 SMNVEV (reference sequence). CDR3 residues: CASSLSGQRVNQPQHF. As DNA, the CDR3 is TGTGCCAGCAGTTTAAGCGGTCAGCGAGTCAATCAGCCCCAGCATTTT.

The chain uses TRBV7-2 and TRBJ2-5; TRBD1 agrees at 8 bases. The CDR3 spans 15 residues. Germline trimming cut 0 bases from V and 4 bases from J; bases unmatched to any gene: 4. CDR1 SGHTA and CDR2 FQGNSA come from the germline V gene. The CDR3 sequence is CASSLARTGRETQYF. As DNA, the CDR3 is TGTGCCAGCAGCTTAGCCCGGACAGGGCGAGAGACCCAGTACTTC.

This clone has just one count. The chain couples TRBV7-2 to TRBJ1-2; 8 bases match TRBD1. Germline V lookup: CDR1 SGHTA, CDR2 FQGNSA. V lost 4 bases, J lost 4 bases, and 8 bases stayed unmatched. The CDR3 has 15 amino acids. CDR3 coding DNA: TGTGCCAGCAGCTCACAGGGACAGGCGTCCTATGGCTACACCTTC. It codes for CASSSQGQASYGYTF. Looking up the rest from reference TRBV7-2 and TRBJ1-2 gives the full variable domain: GAGVSQSPSNKVTEKGKDVELRCDPISGHTALYWYRQSLGQGLEFLIYFQGNSAPDKSGLPSDRFSAERTGGSVSTLTIQRTQQEDSAVYLCASSSQGQASYGYTFGSGTRLTVV.

This clone was found a few times. The chain is built from TRBV30 and TRBJ1-4; D gene uncertain. The CDR3 totals 13 residues. With 5 bases removed from V and 8 bases from J, the gap between germline ends came to 15 bases. Germline V lookup: CDR1 GTSNPN, CDR2 SVGIG (reference sequence). This CDR3 is CAWEQKIGEKLFF. The DNA of the CDR3 is TGTGCCTGGGAGCAAAAGATCGGGGAAAAACTGTTTTTT.

The chain couples TRBV29-1 to TRBJ2-2; D gene uncertain. This CDR3 has 17 amino acids. Per germline, CDR1 SQVTM and CDR2 ANQGSEA. V was clipped by 4 bases and J by 0 bases, with 18 bases between them. The CDR3 region is CSVVWKRSNANTGELFF. The CDR3 region has the DNA TGCAGCGTTGTTTGGAAACGGAGTAACGCGAACACCGGGGAGCTGTTTTTT.

The V and J genes are TRBV2 and TRBJ2-1; D remains ambiguous. From germline, CDR1 is SNHLY and CDR2 FYNNEI. Trimming shortened V by 10 bases and J by 0 bases, and 13 bases separated the two germline ends. This CDR3 has 14 amino acids. This CDR3 reads CAIPVGGSYNEQFF. CDR3 nucleotides: TGTGCCATCCCGGTGGGCGGCTCCTACAATGAGCAGTTCTTC.

The rearrangement uses TRBV7-9 and TRBJ1-5, with unresolved D. Germline V CDR1 and CDR2: SEHNR, FQNEAQ (reference sequence). This CDR3 spans 14 amino acids. Trimming took off 3 bases at V and 1 base at J, with 7 bases between the two ends. The CDR3 sequence: CASSFTGSNQPQHF. The CDR3 DNA is TGTGCCAGCAGCTTTACGGGGAGCAATCAGCCCCAGCATTTT.

V is TRBV6-6 and J is TRBJ1-3; tentatively, D is TRBD1 (6 bases). Germline CDR1 reads MNHNY; CDR2 reads SVGAGI (reference sequence). This CDR3 is 13 amino acids long. Trimming pared 7 bases from V and 4 bases from J, leaving 11 bases between. CDR3 nucleotide sequence: TGTGCCAGCACCGCGACAGGAGGAAACACCATATATTTT. This encodes CASTATGGNTIYF.